The sequence of this TCR beta chain was determined in a study of low-dose radiotherapy and immunotherapy resistance in tumors. Study as a whole: 1 Gy per fraction was delivered to Cohort 2 every two weeks, for 13 Gy total over 26 weeks. Patients were given intravenous nivolumab 240 mg every two weeks plus ipilimumab 1 mg/kg every six weeks.

This clonotype is judged large (0.1 to 1%). Enrollment required an advanced solid tumor negative for tumor-infiltrating lymphocytes. Alpha- and beta-chain coverage of first-strand cDNA came from TRAV- and TRBV-specific primers. TCRs were put through roughly 19 PCR cycles of amplification with Phusion. A constant-region primer and the V-primer adapter served as the primer pair. MiXCR, applied by TCRdb to the reads, yields one record per CDR3 protein. The sample includes 11,000 or so distinct CDR3 sequences, around half of them seen just once. Germline V gene lookup returns CDR1 LGHNT and CDR2 FRNRAP. The CDR3 length is 12 residues. Trimming took 0 bases from V and 8 from J, leaving 5 bases between them.

The source of this sequence is a human donor with advanced metastatic prostate, ovarian, gallbladder or colorectal cancer (not recorded which). This table probably holds off-target reads from a library built for another chain. This chain links TRBV12-5 with TRBJ2-1; D is uncertain. CDR3 bases: TGTGCTAGTGGTTTGGTACTCGATGAGCAGTTCTTC. This translates into CASGLVLDEQFF.